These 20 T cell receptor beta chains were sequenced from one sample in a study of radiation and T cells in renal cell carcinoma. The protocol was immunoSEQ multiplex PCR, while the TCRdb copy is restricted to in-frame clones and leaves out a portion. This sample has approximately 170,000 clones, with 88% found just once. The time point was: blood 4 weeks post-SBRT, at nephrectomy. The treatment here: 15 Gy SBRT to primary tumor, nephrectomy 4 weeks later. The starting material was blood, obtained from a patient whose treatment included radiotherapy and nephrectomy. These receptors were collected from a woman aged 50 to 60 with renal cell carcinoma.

The CDR3 loop is CAWSVGGANTGELFF. The CDR3 coding sequence is TGTGCCTGGAGTGTTGGGGGCGCGAACACCGGGGAGCTGTTTTTT. V and J are TRBV30 and TRBJ2-2; D is possibly TRBD1 (6 bases). Trimming took off 0 bases at V and 0 bases at J, with 8 bases between the two ends. The germline gives CDR1 GTSNPN, CDR2 SVGIG (reference sequence). CDR3 length: 15 amino acids. Filled out from reference TRBV30 and TRBJ2-2, the complete variable domain reads SQTIHQWPATLVQPVGSPLSLECTVEGTSNPNLYWYRQAAGRGLQLLFYSVGIGQISSEVPQNLSASRPQDRQFILSSKKLLLSDSGFYLCAWSVGGANTGELFFGEGSRLTVL.

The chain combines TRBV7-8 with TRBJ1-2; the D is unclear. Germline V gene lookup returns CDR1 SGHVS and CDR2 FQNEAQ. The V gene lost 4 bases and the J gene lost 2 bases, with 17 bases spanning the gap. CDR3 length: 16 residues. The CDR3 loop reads CASSSAVAGLNYGYTF. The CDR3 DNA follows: TGTGCCAGCAGCTCCGCCGTGGCAGGACTCAACTATGGCTACACCTTC.

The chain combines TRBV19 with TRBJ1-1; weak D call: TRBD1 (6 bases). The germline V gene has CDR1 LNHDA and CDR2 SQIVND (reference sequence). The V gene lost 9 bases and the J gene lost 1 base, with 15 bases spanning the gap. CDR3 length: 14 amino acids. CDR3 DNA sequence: TGTGCCAGCCTCCCCGGGACATCGAACACTGAAGCTTTCTTT. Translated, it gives CASLPGTSNTEAFF.

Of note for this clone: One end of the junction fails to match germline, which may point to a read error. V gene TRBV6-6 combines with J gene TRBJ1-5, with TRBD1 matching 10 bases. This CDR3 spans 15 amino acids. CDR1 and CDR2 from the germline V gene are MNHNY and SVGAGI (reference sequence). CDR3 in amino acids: CACRLTGGGNQPQHF. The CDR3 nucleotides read TGTGCCTGCAGACTGACAGGGGGCGGCAATCAGCCCCAGCATTTT.

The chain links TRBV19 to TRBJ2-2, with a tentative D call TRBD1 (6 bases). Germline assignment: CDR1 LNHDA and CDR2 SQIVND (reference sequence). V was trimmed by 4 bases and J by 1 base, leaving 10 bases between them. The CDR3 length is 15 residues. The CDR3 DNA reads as TGTGCCAGTAGTACCGGGACATTGAACACCGGGGAGCTGTTTTTT. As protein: CASSTGTLNTGELFF.

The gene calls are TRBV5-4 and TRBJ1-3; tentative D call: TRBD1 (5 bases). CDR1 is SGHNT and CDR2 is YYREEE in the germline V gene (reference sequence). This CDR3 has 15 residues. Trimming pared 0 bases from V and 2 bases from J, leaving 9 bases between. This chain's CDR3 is CASSLGGEAGNTIYF. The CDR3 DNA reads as TGTGCCAGCAGCTTGGGGGGGGAGGCTGGAAACACCATATATTTT.

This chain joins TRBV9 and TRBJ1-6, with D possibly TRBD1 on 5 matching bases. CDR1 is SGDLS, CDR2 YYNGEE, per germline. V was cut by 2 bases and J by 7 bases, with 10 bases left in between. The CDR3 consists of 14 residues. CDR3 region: CASSVGHRNSPLHF. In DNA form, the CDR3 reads TGTGCCAGCAGCGTTGGACACCGAAATTCACCCCTCCACTTT.

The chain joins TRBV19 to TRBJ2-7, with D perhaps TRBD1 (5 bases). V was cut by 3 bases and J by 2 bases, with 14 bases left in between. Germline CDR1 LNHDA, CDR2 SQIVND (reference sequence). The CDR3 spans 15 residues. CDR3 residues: CASSISGRSTYEQYF. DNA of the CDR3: TGTGCCAGTAGTATTTCAGGGCGGTCCACCTACGAGCAGTACTTC. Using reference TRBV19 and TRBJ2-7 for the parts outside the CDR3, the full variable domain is DGGITQSPKYLFRKEGQNVTLSCEQNLNHDAMYWYRQDPGQGLRLIYYSQIVNDFQKGDIAEGYSVSREKKESFPLTVTSAQKNPTAFYLCASSISGRSTYEQYFGPGTRLTVT.

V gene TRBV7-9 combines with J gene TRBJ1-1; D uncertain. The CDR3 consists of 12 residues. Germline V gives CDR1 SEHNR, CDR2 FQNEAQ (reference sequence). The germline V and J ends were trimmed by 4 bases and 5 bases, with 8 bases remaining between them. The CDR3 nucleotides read TGTGCCAGCAGCTACGGGCGGACTGAAGCTTTCTTT. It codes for CASSYGRTEAFF.

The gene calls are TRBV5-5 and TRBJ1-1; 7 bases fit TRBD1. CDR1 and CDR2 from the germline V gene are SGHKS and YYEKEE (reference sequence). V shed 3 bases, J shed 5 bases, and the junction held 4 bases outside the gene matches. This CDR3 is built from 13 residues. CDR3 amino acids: CASSSDRPTEAFF. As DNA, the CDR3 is TGTGCCAGCAGCTCGGACAGGCCAACTGAAGCTTTCTTT.

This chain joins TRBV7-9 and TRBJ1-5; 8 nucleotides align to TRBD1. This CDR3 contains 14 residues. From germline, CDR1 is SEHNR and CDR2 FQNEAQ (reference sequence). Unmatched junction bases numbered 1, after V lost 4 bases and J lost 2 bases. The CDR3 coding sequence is TGTGCCAGCAGCTCAGGGGGCGGCAATCAGCCCCAGCATTTT. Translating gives CASSSGGGNQPQHF.

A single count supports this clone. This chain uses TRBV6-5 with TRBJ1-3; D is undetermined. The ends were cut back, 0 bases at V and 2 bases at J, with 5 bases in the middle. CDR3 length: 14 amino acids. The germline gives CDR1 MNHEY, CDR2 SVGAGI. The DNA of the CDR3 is TGTGCCAGCAGTTACTCTACAGCTGGAAACACCATATATTTT. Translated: CASSYSTAGNTIYF.

Here the CDR3 DNA reads TGTGCCAGCAGCGCACAGGGCTTCTATGGCTACACCTTC. Translating gives CASSAQGFYGYTF. The chain is built from TRBV9 and TRBJ1-2; tentative D call: TRBD1 (6 bases). V lost 3 bases and J lost 4, with 10 bases in between. The CDR3 loop spans 13 amino acids. CDR1 and CDR2 (germline): SGDLS, YYNGEE.

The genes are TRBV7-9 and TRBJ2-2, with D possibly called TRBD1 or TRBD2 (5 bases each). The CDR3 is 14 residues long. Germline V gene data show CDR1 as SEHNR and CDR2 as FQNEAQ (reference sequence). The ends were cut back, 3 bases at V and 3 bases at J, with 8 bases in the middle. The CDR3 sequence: CASSFLGDTGELFF. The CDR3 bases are TGTGCCAGCAGCTTCCTGGGGGACACCGGGGAGCTGTTTTTT.

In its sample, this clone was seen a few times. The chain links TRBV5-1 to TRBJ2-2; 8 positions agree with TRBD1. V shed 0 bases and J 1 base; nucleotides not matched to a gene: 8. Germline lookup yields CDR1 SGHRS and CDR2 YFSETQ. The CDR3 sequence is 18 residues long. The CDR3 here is CASSLAHRGTKNTGELFF. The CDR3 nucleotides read TGCGCCAGCAGCTTGGCTCACAGGGGGACGAAGAACACCGGGGAGCTGTTTTTT.

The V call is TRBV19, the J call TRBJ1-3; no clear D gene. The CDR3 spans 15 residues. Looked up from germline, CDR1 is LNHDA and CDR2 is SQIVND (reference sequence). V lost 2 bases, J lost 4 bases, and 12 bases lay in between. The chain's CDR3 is CASSIPTPIGNTIYF. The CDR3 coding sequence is TGTGCCAGTAGTATACCAACGCCAATCGGAAACACCATATATTTT.

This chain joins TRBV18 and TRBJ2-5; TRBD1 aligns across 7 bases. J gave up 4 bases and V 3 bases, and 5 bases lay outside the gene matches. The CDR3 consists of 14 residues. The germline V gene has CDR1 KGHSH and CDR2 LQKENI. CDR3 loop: CASSPQGGGETQYF. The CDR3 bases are TGTGCCAGCTCACCTCAAGGGGGCGGAGAGACCCAGTACTTC.

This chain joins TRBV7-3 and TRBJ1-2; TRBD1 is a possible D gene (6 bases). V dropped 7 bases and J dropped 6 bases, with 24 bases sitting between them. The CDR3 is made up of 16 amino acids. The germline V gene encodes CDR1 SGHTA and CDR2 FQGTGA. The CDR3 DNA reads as TGTGCCAGCACCGACCCCGGGACAACCCCTTGGAATGGCTACACCTTC. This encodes CASTDPGTTPWNGYTF.

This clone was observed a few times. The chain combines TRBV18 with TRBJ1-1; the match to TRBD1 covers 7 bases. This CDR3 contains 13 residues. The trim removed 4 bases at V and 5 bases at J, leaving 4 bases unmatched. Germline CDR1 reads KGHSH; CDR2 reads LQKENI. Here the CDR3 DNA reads TGTGCCAGCTCACAGACAGGGATGACTGAAGCTTTCTTT. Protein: CASSQTGMTEAFF.

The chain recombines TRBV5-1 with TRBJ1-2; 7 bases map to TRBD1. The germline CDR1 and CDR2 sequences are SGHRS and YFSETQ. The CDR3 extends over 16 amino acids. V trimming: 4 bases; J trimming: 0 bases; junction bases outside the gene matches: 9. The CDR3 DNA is TGCGCCAGCAGCCCATCCGGGACAGTGTCTAACTATGGCTACACCTTC. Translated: CASSPSGTVSNYGYTF. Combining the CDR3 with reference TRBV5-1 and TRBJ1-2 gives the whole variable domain KAGVTQTPRYLIKTRGQQVTLSCSPISGHRSVSWYQQTPGQGLQFLFEYFSETQRNKGNFPGRFSGRQFSNSRSEMNVSTLELGDSALYLCASSPSGTVSNYGYTFGSGTRLTVV.